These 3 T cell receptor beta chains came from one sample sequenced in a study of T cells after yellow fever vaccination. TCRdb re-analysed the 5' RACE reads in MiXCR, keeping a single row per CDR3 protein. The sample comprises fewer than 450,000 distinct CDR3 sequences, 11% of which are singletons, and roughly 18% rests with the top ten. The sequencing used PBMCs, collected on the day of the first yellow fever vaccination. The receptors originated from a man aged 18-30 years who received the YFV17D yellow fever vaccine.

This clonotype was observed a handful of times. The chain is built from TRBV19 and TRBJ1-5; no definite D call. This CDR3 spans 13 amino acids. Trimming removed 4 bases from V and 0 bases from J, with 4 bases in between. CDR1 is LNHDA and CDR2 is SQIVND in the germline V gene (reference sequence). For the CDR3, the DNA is TGTGCCAGTAGTACAATTAGCAATCAGCCCCAGCATTTT. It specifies CASSTISNQPQHF.

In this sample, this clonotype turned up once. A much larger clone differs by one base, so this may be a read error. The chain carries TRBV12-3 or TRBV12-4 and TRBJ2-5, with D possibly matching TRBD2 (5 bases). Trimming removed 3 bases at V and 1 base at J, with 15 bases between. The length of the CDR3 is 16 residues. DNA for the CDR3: TGTGCCAGCAGTTTCGGGCGGGTGGCCGTCCAAGAGACCCAGTACTTC. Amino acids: CASSFGRVAVQETQYF.

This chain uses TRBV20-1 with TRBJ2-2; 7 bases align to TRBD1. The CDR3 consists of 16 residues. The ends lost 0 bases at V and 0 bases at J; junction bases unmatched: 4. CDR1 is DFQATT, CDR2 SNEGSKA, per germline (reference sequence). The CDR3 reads CSARDGGQTNTGELFF. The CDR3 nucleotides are TGCAGTGCTAGAGATGGGGGACAGACGAACACCGGGGAGCTGTTTTTT.